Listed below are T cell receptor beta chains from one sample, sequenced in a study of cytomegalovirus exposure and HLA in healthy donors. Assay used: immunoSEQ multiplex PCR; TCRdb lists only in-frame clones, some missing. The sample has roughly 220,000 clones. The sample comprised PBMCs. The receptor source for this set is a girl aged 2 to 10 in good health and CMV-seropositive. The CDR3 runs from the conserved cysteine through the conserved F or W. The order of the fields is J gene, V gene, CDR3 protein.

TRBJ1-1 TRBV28 CASSPQGGNTEAFF
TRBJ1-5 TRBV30 CAWSAVRTAYSNQPQHF
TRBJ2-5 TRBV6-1 CASIKLAGVWETQYF
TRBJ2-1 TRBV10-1 CASSDEWALRNEQFF
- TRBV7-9 CASSGRDRGRTSGTYEQYF
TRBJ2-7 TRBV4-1 CASSTSGSLNEQYF
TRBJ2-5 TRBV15 CATSDRLAGEETQYF
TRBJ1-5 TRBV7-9 CASSLAGQGNQPQHF
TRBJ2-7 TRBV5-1 CASSSTESYEQYF
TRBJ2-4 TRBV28 CASSGTVVLNIQYF
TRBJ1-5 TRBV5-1 CASSLETGSNQPQHF
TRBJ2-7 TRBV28 CASSPSGSLSYEQYF
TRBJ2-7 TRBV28 CASRLIGEQYF
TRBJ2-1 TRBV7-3 CASSLSGTNNEQFF
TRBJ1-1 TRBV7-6 CASSAPGGEAFF
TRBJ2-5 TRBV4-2 CASSQDGAGVETQYF
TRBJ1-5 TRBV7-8 CASSSGVDGNQPQHF
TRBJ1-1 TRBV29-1 CSAEENTNTEAFF
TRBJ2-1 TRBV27 CASSLNGLAATSSYNEQFF
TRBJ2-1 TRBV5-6 CASRFLGSSYNEQFF
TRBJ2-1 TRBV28 CASRPDSVDYNEQFF
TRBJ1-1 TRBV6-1 CASSRRNMNTEAFF
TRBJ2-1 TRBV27 CATASGAYNEQFF
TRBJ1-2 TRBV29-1 CSSRQGVTF
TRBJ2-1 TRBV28 CASSPRGVSYNEQFF
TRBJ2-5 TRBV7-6 CASSLARQALLETQYF
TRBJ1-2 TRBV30 CAWRPPLPSNYGYTF
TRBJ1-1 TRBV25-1 CASSDRGYNTEAFF
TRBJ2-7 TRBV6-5 CASSPSGEYEQYF
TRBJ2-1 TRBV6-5 CASSYSTVQGDNEQFF
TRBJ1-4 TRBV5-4 CASSRDFATNEKLFF
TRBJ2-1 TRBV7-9 CASSPTLAGGRDEQFF
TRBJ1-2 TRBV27 CASSLSRTPGSAGYTF
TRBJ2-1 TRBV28 CASSISRSYNEQFF
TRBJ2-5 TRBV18 CASSQKTGGETQYF
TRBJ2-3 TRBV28 CASSLTDTQYF
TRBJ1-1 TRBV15 CATSRDSGGWTEAFF
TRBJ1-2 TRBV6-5 CASSTTGIGGYTF
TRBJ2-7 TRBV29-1 CSVGGRNEQYF
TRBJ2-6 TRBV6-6 CASSYSGSGANVLTF
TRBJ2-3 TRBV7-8 CASSLIAGGPTDTQYF
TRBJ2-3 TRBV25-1 CASSAQDTDTQYF
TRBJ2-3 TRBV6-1 CASSGTSGRSTDTQYF
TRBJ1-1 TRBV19 CASSWDSAPGWTEAFF
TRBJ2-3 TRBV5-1 CASREGGDTQYF
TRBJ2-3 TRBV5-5 CASSLQGRGPDTQYF
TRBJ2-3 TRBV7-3 CASSNPLGSSSTDTQYF
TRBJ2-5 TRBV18 CASSPGPGEWYDQETQYF
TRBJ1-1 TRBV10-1 CASSEFGRPEAFF